The following is a T cell receptor (beta chain) sequence with its context. Its antigen is currently unknown. The data derive from a study of T cell responses to AZD1222 COVID-19 vaccine. Study conclusions and caveats: Donors were mostly white British, more females; clonal diversity possibly underestimated. Among vaccine-associated CD4 TCRs, coverage spanned spike, with dominance at 160-218 and 743-854.

Measured with immunoSEQ multiplex PCR; TCRdb has only the in-frame clones, and not every one. The data hold 200,000 to 250,000 clones, with roughly 94% observed a single time. The CDR3 extends over 15 amino acids. The J segment lost 4 bases and the V segment lost 7 bases, leaving 8 bases of the junction unmatched. CDR1 and CDR2 (germline): MNHEY, SMNVEV (reference sequence). Material: peripheral blood, obtained 28 days after the second dose of the MenACWY control vaccine. The chain couples TRBV27 to TRBJ2-2, with 8 positions matching TRBD1. This TCR was recovered from an adult who received the MenACWY meningococcal vaccine as a control. This CDR3 reads CASTPDRGGTGELFF. In nucleotides, the CDR3 is TGTGCCAGCACCCCTGACAGGGGCGGCACCGGGGAGCTGTTTTTT.